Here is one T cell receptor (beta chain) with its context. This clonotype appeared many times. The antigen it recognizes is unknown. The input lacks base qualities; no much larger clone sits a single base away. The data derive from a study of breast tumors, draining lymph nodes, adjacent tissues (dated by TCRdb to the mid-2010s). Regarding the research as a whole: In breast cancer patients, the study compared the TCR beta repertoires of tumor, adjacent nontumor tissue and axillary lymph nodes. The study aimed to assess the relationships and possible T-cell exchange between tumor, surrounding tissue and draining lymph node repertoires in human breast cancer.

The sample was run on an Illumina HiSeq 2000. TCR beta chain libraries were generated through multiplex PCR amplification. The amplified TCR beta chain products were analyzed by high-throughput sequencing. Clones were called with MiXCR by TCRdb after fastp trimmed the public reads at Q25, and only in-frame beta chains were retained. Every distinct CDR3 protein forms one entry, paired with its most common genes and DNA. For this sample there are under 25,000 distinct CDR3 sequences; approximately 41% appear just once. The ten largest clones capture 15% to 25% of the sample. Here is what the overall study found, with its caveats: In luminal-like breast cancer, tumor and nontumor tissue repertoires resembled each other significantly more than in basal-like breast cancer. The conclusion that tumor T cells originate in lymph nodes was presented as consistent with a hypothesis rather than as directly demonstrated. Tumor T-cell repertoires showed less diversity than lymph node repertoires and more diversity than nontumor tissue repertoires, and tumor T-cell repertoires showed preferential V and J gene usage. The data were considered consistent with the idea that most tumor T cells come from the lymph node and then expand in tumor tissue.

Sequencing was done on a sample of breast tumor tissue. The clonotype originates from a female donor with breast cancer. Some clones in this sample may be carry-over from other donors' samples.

The DNA reads as follows: TGTGCCAGCAGTGAGGGGTCCACAGGGTACTATGGCTACACCTTC. Its coded protein is CASSEGSTGYYGYTF. The chain couples TRBV6-1 to TRBJ1-2, with a tentative D gene TRBD1 over 6 matching bases. V was cut back by 3 bases and J by 3 bases, leaving a gap of 14 bases between them. The CDR1 and CDR2 encoded by the germline V gene are MNHNS and SASEGT. The CDR3 sequence holds 15 residues, the cysteine and phenylalanine included. The DNA shown is the 45-base CDR3, in frame from base 1.